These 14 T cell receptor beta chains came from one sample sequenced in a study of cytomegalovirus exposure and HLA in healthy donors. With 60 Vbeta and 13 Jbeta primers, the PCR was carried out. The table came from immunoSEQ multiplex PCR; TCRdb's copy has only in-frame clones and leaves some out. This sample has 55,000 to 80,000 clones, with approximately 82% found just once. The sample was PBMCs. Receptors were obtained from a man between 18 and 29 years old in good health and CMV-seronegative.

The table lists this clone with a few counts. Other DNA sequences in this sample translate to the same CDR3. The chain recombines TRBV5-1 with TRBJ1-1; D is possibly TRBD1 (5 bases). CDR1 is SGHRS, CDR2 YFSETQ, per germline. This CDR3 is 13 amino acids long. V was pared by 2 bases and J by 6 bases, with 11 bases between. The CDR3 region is CASSFGGKAEAFF. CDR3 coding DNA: TGCGCCAGCAGCTTCGGGGGGAAGGCTGAAGCTTTCTTT.

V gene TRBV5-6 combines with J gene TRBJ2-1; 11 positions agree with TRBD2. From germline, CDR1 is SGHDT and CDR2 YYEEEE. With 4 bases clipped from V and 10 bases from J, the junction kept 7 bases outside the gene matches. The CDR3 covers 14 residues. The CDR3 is CASSTGLAVGEQFF. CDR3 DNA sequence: TGTGCCAGCAGCACGGGACTAGCGGTGGGGGAGCAGTTCTTC.

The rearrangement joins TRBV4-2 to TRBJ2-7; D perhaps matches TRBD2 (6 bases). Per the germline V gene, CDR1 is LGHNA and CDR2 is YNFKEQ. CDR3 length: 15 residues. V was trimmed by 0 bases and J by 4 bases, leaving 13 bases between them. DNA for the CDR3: TGTGCCAGCAGCCAAGATTGGGACTCCCTTTACGAGCAGTACTTC. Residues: CASSQDWDSLYEQYF.

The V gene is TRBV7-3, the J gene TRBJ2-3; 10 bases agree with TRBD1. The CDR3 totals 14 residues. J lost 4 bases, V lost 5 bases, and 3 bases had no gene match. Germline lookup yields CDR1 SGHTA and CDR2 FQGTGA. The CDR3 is CASSLGTGADTQYF. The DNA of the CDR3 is TGTGCCAGCAGCCTTGGGACAGGGGCAGATACGCAGTATTTT. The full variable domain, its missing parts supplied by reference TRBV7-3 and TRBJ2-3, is GAGVSQTPSNKVTEKGKYVELRCDPISGHTALYWYRQSLGQGPEFLIYFQGTGAADDSGLPNDRFFAVRPEGSVSTLKIQRTERGDSAVYLCASSLGTGADTQYFGPGTRLTVL.

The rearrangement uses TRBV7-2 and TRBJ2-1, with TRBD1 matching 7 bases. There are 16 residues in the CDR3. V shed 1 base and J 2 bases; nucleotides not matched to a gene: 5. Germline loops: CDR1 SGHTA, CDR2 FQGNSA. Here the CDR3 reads CASSLVGGQAYNEQFF. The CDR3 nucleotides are TGTGCCAGCAGCTTAGTAGGGGGCCAAGCCTACAATGAGCAGTTCTTC.

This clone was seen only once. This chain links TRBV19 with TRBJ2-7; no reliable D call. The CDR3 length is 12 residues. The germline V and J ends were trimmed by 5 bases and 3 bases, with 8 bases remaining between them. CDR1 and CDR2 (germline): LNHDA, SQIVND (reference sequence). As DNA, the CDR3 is TGTGCCAGTAGTCAGACACGCTACGAGCAGTACTTC. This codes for CASSQTRYEQYF.

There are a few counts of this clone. The CDR3 region is CASSTQVSDTQYF. CDR3 DNA: TGTGCCAGCAGCACACAGGTGTCAGATACGCAGTATTTT. The chain recombines TRBV7-2 with TRBJ2-3; D may be TRBD1 (5 bases). This CDR3 has 13 amino acids. Trimming cost V 5 bases and J 4 bases, with 10 bases left between them. CDR1 and CDR2 (germline): SGHTA, FQGNSA.

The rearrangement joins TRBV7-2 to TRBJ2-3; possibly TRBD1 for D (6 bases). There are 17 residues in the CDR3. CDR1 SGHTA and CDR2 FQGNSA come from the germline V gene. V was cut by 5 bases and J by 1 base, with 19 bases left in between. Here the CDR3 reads CASSHPPEAGGTDTQYF. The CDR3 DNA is TGTGCCAGCAGCCACCCACCTGAAGCAGGGGGCACAGATACGCAGTATTTT.

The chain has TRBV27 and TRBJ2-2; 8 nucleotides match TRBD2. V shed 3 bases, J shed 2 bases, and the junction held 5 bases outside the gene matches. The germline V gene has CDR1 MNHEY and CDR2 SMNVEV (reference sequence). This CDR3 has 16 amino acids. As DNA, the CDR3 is TGTGCCAGCAGTTTCGGGCGGGGGGCAAACACCGGGGAGCTGTTTTTT. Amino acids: CASSFGRGANTGELFF.

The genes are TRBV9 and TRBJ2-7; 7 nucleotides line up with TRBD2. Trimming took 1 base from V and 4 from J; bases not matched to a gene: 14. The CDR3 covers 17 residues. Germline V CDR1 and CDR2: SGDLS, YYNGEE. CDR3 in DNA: TGTGCCAGCAGCGTACGAGGAGGGGAGGGGCTAGAGTACGAGCAGTACTTC. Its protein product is CASSVRGGEGLEYEQYF.

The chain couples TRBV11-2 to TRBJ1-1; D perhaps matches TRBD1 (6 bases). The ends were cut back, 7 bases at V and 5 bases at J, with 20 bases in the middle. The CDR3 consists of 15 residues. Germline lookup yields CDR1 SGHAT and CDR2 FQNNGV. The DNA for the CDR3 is TGTGCCAGCACCCCCCTTAGAGGGGGTGGTACTGAAGCTTTCTTT. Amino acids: CASTPLRGGGTEAFF.

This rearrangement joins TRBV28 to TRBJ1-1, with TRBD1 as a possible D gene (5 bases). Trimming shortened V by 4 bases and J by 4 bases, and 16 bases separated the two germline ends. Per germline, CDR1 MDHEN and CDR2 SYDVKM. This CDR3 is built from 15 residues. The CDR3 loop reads CASSSERVGGTEAFF. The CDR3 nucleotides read TGTGCCAGCAGTTCCGAGAGGGTGGGGGGCACTGAAGCTTTCTTT.

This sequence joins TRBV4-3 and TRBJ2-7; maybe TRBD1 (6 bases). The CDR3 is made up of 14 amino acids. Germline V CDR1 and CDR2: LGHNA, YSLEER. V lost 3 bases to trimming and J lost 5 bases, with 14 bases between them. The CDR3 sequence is CASSHGRQGNEQYF. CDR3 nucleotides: TGCGCCAGCAGCCATGGACGTCAGGGGAACGAGCAGTACTTC.

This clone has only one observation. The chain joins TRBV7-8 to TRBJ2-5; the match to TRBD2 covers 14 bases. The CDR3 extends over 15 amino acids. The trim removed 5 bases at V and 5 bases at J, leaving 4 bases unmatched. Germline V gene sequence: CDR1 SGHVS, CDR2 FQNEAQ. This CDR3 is CASSPTSGRAETQYF. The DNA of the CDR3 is TGTGCCAGCAGCCCGACTAGCGGGAGGGCGGAGACCCAGTACTTC.